This TCR beta chain was recorded in a study of blood T cell repertoires in COVID-19. The table came from immunoSEQ multiplex PCR; TCRdb's copy has only in-frame clones and leaves some out. The sample yields about 71,000 clones, more than 60% seen once. Looked up from germline, CDR1 is GTSNPN and CDR2 is SVGIG (reference sequence). Trimming pared 0 bases from V and 4 bases from J, leaving 9 bases between. The CDR3 has 14 residues. The receptor was isolated from a woman aged 80 or over with active or convalescent COVID-19. Sequenced input: peripheral blood. The V gene is TRBV30, the J gene TRBJ2-2; unclear D gene. The CDR3 bases are TGTGCCTGGAGTGTTTGGGCGTTCACCGGGGAGCTGTTTTTT. Translated: CAWSVWAFTGELFF.